This TCR beta chain was sequenced during a study of T cells in Graves' hyperthyroidism and ophthalmopathy. Study background: At initial diagnosis, before any treatment had begun, peripheral blood was obtained.

RNA transcripts served as the template for amplifying TCR beta CDR3 regions. The HTBI primer set drove a first-round RT-PCR of the TCR CDR3. One entry per CDR3 protein, called by TCRdb with MiXCR from the multiplex PCR reads. The sample includes a few hundred thousand distinct CDR3 sequences, 14% to 15% seen only once; the top ten take approximately 29%. For the diagnoses, clinical symptoms, serum thyroxine and TRAb, thyroid ultrasound and orbital computed tomography were used. Trimming took off 5 bases at V and 5 bases at J, with 18 bases between the two ends. The CDR3 spans 15 residues. The clonotype was recovered from a woman in her 30s with Graves' hyperthyroidism. Sequences were obtained from blood. The V gene is TRBV12-3 or TRBV12-4, the J gene TRBJ2-5, with a possible D match to TRBD2 (6 bases). DNA for the CDR3: TGTGCCAGCAGTACCTGGGACGGCGGAGGGGAGACCCAGTACTTC. Its translation is CASSTWDGGGETQYF.